This T cell receptor (beta chain) emerged from a study of blood T cell repertoires in COVID-19 (TCRdb year 2020). About the full investigation: Collaborator samples came from the United States, Italy and Spain and covered acute and convalescent phases of COVID-19. The prospective study material was composed of cDNA or gDNA derived from T cells, B-cell-depleted T cells, or PBMCs. Deeply sampled blood TCRbeta repertoires from subjects exposed to, actively infected with, or recovered from COVID-19 were included in the dataset. A freely available public database, intended as a resource for researchers studying the immune response to SARS-CoV-2, is where the repertoires were released. The samples were drawn from the first 160 participants of the ongoing ImmuneRACE study and from about 1,200 subjects provided by 6 global collaborators. The sample metadata nearly always contained a de-identified subject ID, COVID-19 status, age in years and sex. Where available, HLA class I and class II types were obtained from metadata supplied by the sample provider rather than from assay-based typing.

Comments on this clone: The clone's antigen remains unknown. No much larger clone exists at a distance of one base, and base qualities are not known.

The immunoSEQ Assay, a bias-controlled multiplex PCR, was used to amplify TCRbeta CDR3 regions from genomic DNA. The published analysis was carried out like this. The number of nucleated cells in each sample was estimated from the amplification of reference gene primers within the assay. To quantify the absolute abundance of each unique TCRbeta CDR3 rearrangement, sequence reads were collapsed and filtered. For each sample, productive Simpson clonality was calculated as the square root of Simpson's diversity index over productive rearrangements. TCRdb took this table from immuneACCESS and kept in-frame rearrangements with V and J called. Such tables lack part of the clones; where checked against another copy, unresolved V genes explain under half of the gap, and the rest is unexplained. V and J calls and clone size are those listed in that table; D and trimming were worked out from the DNA. The sample has roughly 180,000 clones on record, less than 85% of them singletons. The ten largest clones add up to about 11% of the sample.

Collaborating institutions collected whole blood in K2EDTA tubes following their own protocols. For TCRbeta analysis, collaborators shipped samples in one of three forms: frozen whole blood, isolated PBMCs, or DNA extracted from either of those sample types. The CDR3 spans 15 residues, from the cysteine through the phenylalanine. Just CDR3 DNA is preserved here, 45 bases in frame from base 1. The germline V gene supplies CDR1 MNHEY and CDR2 SVGAGI. Trimming at the junction amounts to 6 bases on V and 3 bases on J, and the germline ends lie 17 bases apart. The research as a whole found: The amount of clinical and demographic metadata varied by source and participant and was provided uncurated.

The sequenced sample was peripheral blood. The clonotype comes from a woman of 80 years or more with active or convalescent COVID-19. Recombination linked TRBV6-5 to TRBJ1-2; 5 matching bases give a weak D call of TRBD1. Here is the DNA: TGTGCCAGCAGAGTACGGGGGTCAGACGACTATGGCTACACCTTC. Its product reads: CASRVRGSDDYGYTF.